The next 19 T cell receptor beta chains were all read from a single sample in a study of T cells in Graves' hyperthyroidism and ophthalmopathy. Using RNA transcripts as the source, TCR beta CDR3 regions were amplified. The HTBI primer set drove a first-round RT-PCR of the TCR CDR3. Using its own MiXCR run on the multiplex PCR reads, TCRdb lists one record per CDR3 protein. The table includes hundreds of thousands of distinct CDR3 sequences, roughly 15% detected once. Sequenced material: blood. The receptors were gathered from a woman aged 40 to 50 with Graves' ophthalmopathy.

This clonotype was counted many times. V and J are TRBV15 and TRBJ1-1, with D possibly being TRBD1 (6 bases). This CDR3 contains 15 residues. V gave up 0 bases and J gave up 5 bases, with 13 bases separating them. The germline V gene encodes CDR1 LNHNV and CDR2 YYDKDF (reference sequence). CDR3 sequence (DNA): TGTGCCACCAGCAGAGATCCGGGACAAATAACTGAAGCTTTCTTT. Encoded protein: CATSRDPGQITEAFF.

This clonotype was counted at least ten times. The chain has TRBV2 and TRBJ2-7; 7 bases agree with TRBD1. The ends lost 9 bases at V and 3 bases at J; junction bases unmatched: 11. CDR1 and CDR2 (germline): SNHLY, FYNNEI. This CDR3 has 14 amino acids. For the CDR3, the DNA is TGTGCCAGTACGAAACGAGGGGACAGCTACGAGCAGTACTTC. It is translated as CASTKRGDSYEQYF.

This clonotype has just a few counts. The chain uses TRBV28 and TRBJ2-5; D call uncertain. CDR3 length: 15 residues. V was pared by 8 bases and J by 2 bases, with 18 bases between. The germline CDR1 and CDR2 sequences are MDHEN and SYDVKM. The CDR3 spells CASSPRRASQETQYF. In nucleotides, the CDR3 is TGTGCCAGCTCCCCCAGACGGGCATCTCAAGAGACCCAGTACTTC.

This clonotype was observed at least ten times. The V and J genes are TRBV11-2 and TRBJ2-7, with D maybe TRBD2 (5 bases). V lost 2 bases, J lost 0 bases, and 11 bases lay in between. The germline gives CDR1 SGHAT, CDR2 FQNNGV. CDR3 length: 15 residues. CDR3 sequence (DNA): TGTGCCAGCAGCTTACGGGGTGGTCCCTCCTACGAGCAGTACTTC. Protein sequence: CASSLRGGPSYEQYF.

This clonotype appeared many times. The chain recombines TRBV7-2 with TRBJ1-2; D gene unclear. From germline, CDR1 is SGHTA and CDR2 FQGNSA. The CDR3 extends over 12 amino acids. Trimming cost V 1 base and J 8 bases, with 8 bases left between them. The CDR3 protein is CASSLGVRGYTF. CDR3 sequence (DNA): TGTGCCAGCAGCTTAGGGGTACGGGGCTACACCTTC.

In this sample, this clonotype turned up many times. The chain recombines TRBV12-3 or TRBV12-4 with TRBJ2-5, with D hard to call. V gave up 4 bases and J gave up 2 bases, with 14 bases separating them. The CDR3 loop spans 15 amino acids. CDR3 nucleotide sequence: TGTGCCAGCAGTTACCGGACGTTTGAGCAAGAGACCCAGTACTTC. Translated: CASSYRTFEQETQYF.

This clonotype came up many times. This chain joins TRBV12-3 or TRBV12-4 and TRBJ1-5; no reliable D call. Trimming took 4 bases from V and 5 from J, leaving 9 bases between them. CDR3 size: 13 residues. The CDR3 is CASSWQSDQPQHF. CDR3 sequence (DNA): TGTGCCAGCAGTTGGCAGAGCGATCAGCCCCAGCATTTT.

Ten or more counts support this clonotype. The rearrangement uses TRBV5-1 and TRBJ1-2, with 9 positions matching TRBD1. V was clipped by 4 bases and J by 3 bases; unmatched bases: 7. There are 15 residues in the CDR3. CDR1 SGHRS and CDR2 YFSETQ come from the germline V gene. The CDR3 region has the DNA TGCGCCAGCAGCAGGGACAGGGAAAGTGACTATGGCTACACCTTC. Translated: CASSRDRESDYGYTF.

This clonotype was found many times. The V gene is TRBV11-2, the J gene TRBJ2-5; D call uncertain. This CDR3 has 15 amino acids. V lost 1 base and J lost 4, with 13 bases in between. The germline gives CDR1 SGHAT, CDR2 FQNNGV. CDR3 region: CASSLAGLWGETQYF. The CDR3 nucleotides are TGTGCCAGCAGCTTAGCGGGTCTGTGGGGAGAGACCCAGTACTTC.

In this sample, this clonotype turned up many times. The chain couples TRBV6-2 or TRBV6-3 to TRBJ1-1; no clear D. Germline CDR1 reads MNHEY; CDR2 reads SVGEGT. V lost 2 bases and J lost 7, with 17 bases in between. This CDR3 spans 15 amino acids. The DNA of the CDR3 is TGTGCCAGCAGTTACGGGGTTGGTGGCCCAGGTGAAGCTTTCTTT. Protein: CASSYGVGGPGEAFF.

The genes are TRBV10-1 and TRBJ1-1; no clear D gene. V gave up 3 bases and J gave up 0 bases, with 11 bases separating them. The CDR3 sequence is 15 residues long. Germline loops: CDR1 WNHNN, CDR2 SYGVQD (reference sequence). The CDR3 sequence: CASSDTRSMNTEAFF. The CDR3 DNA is TGCGCCAGCAGTGACACCAGGAGCATGAACACTGAAGCTTTCTTT.

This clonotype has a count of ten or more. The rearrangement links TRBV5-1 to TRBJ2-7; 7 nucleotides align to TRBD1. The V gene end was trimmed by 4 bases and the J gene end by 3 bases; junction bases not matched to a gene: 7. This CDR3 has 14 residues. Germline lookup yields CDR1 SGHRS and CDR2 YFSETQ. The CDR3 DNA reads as TGCGCCAGCAGCCCACAGGGGAAGGTCTACGAGCAGTACTTC. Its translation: CASSPQGKVYEQYF. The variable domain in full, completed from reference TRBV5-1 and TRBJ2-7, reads KAGVTQTPRYLIKTRGQQVTLSCSPISGHRSVSWYQQTPGQGLQFLFEYFSETQRNKGNFPGRFSGRQFSNSRSEMNVSTLELGDSALYLCASSPQGKVYEQYFGPGTRLTVT.

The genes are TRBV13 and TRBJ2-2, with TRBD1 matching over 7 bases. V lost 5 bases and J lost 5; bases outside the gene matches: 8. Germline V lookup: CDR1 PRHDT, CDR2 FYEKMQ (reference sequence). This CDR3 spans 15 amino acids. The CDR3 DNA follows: TGTGCCAGCAGCCGTACCCCGACAGGGACCGGGGAGCTGTTTTTT. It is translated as CASSRTPTGTGELFF.

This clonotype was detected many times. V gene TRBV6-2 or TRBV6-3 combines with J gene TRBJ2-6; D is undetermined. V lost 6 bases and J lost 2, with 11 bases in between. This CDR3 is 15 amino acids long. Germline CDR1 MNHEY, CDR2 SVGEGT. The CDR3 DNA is TGTGCCAGCAGCCATCCCTCGGCTGGGGCCAACGTCCTGACTTTC. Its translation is CASSHPSAGANVLTF.

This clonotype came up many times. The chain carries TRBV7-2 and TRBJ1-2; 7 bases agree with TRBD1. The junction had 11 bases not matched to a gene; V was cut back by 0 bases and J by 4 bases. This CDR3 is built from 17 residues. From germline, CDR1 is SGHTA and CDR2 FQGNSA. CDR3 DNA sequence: TGTGCCAGCAGCTTAGCGCGGGACAGCCTCCCTGTCTATGGCTACACCTTC. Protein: CASSLARDSLPVYGYTF.

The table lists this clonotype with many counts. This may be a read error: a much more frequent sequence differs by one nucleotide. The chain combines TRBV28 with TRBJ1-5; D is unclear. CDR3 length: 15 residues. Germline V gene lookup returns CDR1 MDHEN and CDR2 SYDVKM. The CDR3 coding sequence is TGTGCCGGCAGTTTTGTGGGTCGGCGCAATCAGCCCCAGCATTTT. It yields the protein CAGSFVGRRNQPQHF.

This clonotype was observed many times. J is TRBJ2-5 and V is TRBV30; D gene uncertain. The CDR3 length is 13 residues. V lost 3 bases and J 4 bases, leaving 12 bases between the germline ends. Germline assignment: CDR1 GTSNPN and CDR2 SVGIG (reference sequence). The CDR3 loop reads CAWSRHLTETQYF. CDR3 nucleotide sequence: TGTGCCTGGAGCCGACACCTCACAGAGACCCAGTACTTC.

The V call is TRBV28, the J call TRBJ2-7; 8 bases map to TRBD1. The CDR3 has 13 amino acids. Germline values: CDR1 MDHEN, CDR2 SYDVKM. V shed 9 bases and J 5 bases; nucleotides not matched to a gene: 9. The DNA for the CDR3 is TGTGCCAGTAGCAGGGGGCGTTTGAACGAGCAGTACTTC. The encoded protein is CASSRGRLNEQYF.

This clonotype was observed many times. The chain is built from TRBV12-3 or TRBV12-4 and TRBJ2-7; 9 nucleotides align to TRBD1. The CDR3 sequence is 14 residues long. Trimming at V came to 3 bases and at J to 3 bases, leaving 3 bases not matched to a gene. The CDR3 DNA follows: TGTGCCAGCAGTTTCCCGGGACAGGGCTACGAGCAGTACTTC. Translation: CASSFPGQGYEQYF.